One and the same sample provided the 12 T cell receptor beta chains below, sequenced in a study of T cell changes during pregnancy in multiple sclerosis. Measured with immunoSEQ multiplex PCR; TCRdb has only the in-frame clones, and not every one. The sample shows roughly 25,000 clones, more than 70% of them seen only once. This specimen was CD4+ T cells from peripheral blood mononuclear cells, taken in the first trimester of pregnancy. All receptors derive from a female donor in good health, enrolled as a control in a pregnancy study.

The V gene is TRBV7-3, the J gene TRBJ2-1; tentative D call: TRBD1 (6 bases). Per the germline V gene, CDR1 is SGHTA and CDR2 is FQGTGA. CDR3 length equals 13 residues. V lost 5 bases, J lost 6 bases, and 11 bases lay in between. CDR3 in DNA: TGTGCCAGCAGCATGACAGGATCCAATGAGCAGTTCTTC. This gives the protein CASSMTGSNEQFF.

V usage is TRBV10-3 and J usage is TRBJ2-5, with D maybe TRBD2 (5 bases). This CDR3 is 12 amino acids long. Deletions cut 1 base from V and 5 bases from J, with 5 bases between. CDR1 is ENHRY and CDR2 is SYGVKD in the germline V gene. CDR3 in amino acids: CAISEWRETQYF. The CDR3 DNA reads as TGTGCCATCAGTGAGTGGAGGGAGACCCAGTACTTC.

The CDR3 sequence is CAWSVPRLAGGSEQFF. The CDR3 nucleotides read TGTGCCTGGAGTGTACCACGGCTAGCGGGAGGGTCGGAGCAGTTCTTC. The chain is built from TRBV30 and TRBJ2-1; TRBD2 matches at 12 bases. Germline CDR1 GTSNPN, CDR2 SVGIG (reference sequence). CDR3 length: 16 residues. V lost 0 bases and J lost 10; bases outside the gene matches: 10.

The gene calls are TRBV28 and TRBJ2-7, with a weak D call TRBD1 (6 bases). The CDR3 loop spans 14 amino acids. With 0 bases removed from V and 3 bases from J, the gap between germline ends came to 9 bases. Germline V CDR1 and CDR2: MDHEN, SYDVKM. The CDR3 region is CASSLWQGNYEQYF. CDR3 DNA: TGTGCCAGCAGTTTATGGCAGGGGAACTACGAGCAGTACTTC.

The chain recombines TRBV14 with TRBJ2-1; possible D gene TRBD1, 5 bases. CDR1 and CDR2 from the germline V gene are SGHDN and FVKESK. The CDR3 is made up of 12 amino acids. The V end was cut by 5 bases, the J end by 7 bases, with 9 bases between. The DNA of the CDR3 is TGTGCCAGCAGCGACAGAAGTAATGAGCAGTTCTTC. It yields the protein CASSDRSNEQFF.

In DNA form, the CDR3 reads TGTGCCAGCAATACGTACAGGGGGCTTAATGAAAAACTGTTTTTT. Its protein product is CASNTYRGLNEKLFF. The rearrangement joins TRBV21-1 to TRBJ1-4; TRBD1 is taken as the D call from the table, unchecked against the DNA. TRBV21-1 represents a pseudogene. The CDR3 totals 15 residues.

The chain couples TRBV4-2 to TRBJ2-3; 10 bases align to TRBD2. Germline values: CDR1 LGHNA, CDR2 YNFKEQ. This CDR3 is 18 amino acids long. After removal of 2 bases from V and 0 bases from J, the junction contained 8 bases not matched to a gene. CDR3 nucleotide sequence: TGTGCCAGCAGCCAAAAGCCTCTAGCGGGGGCTAGCACAGATACGCAGTATTTT. Protein sequence: CASSQKPLAGASTDTQYF.

The J gene is TRBJ2-7, the V gene TRBV10-1; 7 bases match TRBD1. The CDR3 is made up of 14 amino acids. CDR1 is WNHNN and CDR2 is SYGVQD in the germline V gene (reference sequence). V was clipped by 7 bases and J by 7 bases; unmatched bases: 13. The CDR3 sequence is CASTRDRARFEQYF. Written as DNA, the CDR3 is TGCGCCAGCACAAGAGACAGGGCTCGTTTTGAGCAGTACTTC.

The chain joins TRBV2 to TRBJ2-1; TRBD1 is a possible D gene (6 bases). The CDR3 covers 13 residues. Trimming stripped 4 bases from V and 3 bases from J, with 7 bases between. CDR1 is SNHLY and CDR2 is FYNNEI in the germline V gene. This CDR3 is CASSADSYNEQFF. DNA for the CDR3: TGTGCCAGCAGTGCGGACAGCTACAATGAGCAGTTCTTC.

This chain uses TRBV28 with TRBJ1-4; 8 bases fit TRBD1. Looked up from germline, CDR1 is MDHEN and CDR2 is SYDVKM. This CDR3 is built from 14 residues. The V gene end was trimmed by 6 bases and the J gene end by 7 bases; junction bases not matched to a gene: 7. In nucleotides, the CDR3 is TGTGCCAGCAGGATGACAGGGGAAGGTGAAAAACTGTTTTTT. This gives the protein CASRMTGEGEKLFF.

This chain uses TRBV14 with TRBJ1-2, with a weak D call TRBD1 (5 bases). Per the germline V gene, CDR1 is SGHDN and CDR2 is FVKESK. The CDR3 loop spans 13 amino acids. Trimming removed 4 bases from V and 6 bases from J, with 12 bases in between. CDR3 amino acids: CASSLPRGDGYTF. The CDR3 DNA reads as TGTGCCAGCAGCCTCCCTCGGGGGGATGGCTACACCTTC.

The chain couples TRBV27 to TRBJ2-7, with D possibly being TRBD2 (5 bases). The CDR3 covers 13 residues. Trimming took 6 bases from V and 0 from J, leaving 9 bases between them. The germline CDR1 and CDR2 sequences are MNHEY and SMNVEV (reference sequence). CDR3 DNA sequence: TGTGCCAGCAGCCGCAGCGGCTCCTACGAGCAGTACTTC. It translates to CASSRSGSYEQYF.